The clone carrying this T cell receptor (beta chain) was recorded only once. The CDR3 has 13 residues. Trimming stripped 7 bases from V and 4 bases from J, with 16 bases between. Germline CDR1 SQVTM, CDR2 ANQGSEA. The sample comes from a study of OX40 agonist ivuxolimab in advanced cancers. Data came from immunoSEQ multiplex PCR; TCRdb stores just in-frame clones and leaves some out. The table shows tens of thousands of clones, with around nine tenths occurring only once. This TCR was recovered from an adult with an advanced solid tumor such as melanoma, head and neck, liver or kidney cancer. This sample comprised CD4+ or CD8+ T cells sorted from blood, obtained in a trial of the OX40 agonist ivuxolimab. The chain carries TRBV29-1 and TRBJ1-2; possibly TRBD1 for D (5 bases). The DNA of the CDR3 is TGCAGCGGTCTCGGGGGGGTGGCCTATGGCTACACCTTC. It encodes CSGLGGVAYGYTF.